The rows below give T cell receptor beta chains drawn from one sample of a study of cytomegalovirus exposure and HLA in healthy donors. Measured with immunoSEQ multiplex PCR; TCRdb has only the in-frame clones, and not every one. The sample lists 170,000 or so clones; about 78% were seen once. The specimen sequenced was PBMCs. The receptor set was obtained from a woman aged 45-59 years in good health and CMV-seropositive. CDR3s include the opening cysteine and the closing phenylalanine or tryptophan. Fields, in order: V gene, J gene, CDR3 protein.

v_gene: TRBV4-2
j_gene: TRBJ2-3
CDR3aa: CASSQEGGNTQYF

v_gene: TRBV5-3
j_gene: TRBJ1-5
CDR3aa: CLKNGTGDSNQPQHF

v_gene: TRBV25-1
j_gene: TRBJ1-2
CDR3aa: CASSVNRGDGYTF

v_gene: TRBV11-2
j_gene: TRBJ2-1
CDR3aa: CASSLLTSLSSYNEQFF

v_gene: TRBV30
j_gene: TRBJ2-3
CDR3aa: CAWAGKNTDTQYF

v_gene: TRBV15
j_gene: TRBJ1-5
CDR3aa: CATSREQGGEQPQHF

v_gene: TRBV5-1
j_gene: TRBJ2-1
CDR3aa: CASSLASYNEQFF

v_gene: TRBV5-4
j_gene: TRBJ2-2
CDR3aa: CASSNDRAGELFF

v_gene: TRBV2
j_gene: TRBJ2-3
CDR3aa: CASSDGSGGWADTQYF

v_gene: TRBV7-2
j_gene: TRBJ1-2
CDR3aa: CASSSRGEGYTNYGYTF

v_gene: TRBV2
j_gene: TRBJ1-1
CDR3aa: CASRQGSKEAFF

v_gene: TRBV19
j_gene: TRBJ2-6
CDR3aa: CASSWDSHSGANVLTF

v_gene: TRBV6-5
j_gene: TRBJ2-1
CDR3aa: CASRSQGTLGNEQFF

v_gene: TRBV7-8
j_gene: TRBJ1-5
CDR3aa: CASSHGQGTYNSNQPQHF

v_gene: TRBV29-1
j_gene: TRBJ2-1
CDR3aa: CSPRTGDNEQFF

v_gene: TRBV5-4
j_gene: TRBJ2-3
CDR3aa: CASSLGLAGVRDTQYF

v_gene: TRBV7-3
j_gene: TRBJ2-7
CDR3aa: CASSLEVFSYEQYF

v_gene: TRBV15
j_gene: TRBJ1-5
CDR3aa: CATGQGASNQPQHF

v_gene: TRBV2
j_gene: TRBJ1-5
CDR3aa: CASSRGTLNQPQHF

v_gene: TRBV2
j_gene: TRBJ1-2
CDR3aa: CASSGLAPGYTF

v_gene: TRBV13
j_gene: TRBJ1-1
CDR3aa: CASKPRQGNAEAFF

v_gene: TRBV7-9
j_gene: TRBJ2-1
CDR3aa: CASSLKSGGSYNEQFF

v_gene: TRBV27
j_gene: TRBJ1-1
CDR3aa: CASSRTTTGGTEAFF

v_gene: TRBV10-1
j_gene: TRBJ2-3
CDR3aa: CASSAGGQTDTQYF

v_gene: TRBV28
j_gene: TRBJ2-1
CDR3aa: CASSSGGGGYSYNEQFF

v_gene: TRBV11-2
j_gene: TRBJ1-6
CDR3aa: CASSFDWGDNSPLHF

v_gene: TRBV27
j_gene: TRBJ1-4
CDR3aa: CASSETGIANEKLFF

v_gene: TRBV10-2
j_gene: TRBJ2-3
CDR3aa: CASSEWLAGGLDTQYF

v_gene: TRBV11-2
j_gene: TRBJ2-7
CDR3aa: CASSSLGLGQYF

v_gene: TRBV9
j_gene: TRBJ1-5
CDR3aa: CASSDGTGAQPQHF

v_gene: TRBV7-6
j_gene: TRBJ2-3
CDR3aa: CASSLEGLGDPTQYF

v_gene: TRBV7-9
j_gene: TRBJ1-2
CDR3aa: CSSRPGQGASDYGYTF

v_gene: TRBV5-1
j_gene: TRBJ1-6
CDR3aa: CASSRRTGYDSPLHF

v_gene: TRBV5-4
j_gene: TRBJ1-1
CDR3aa: CASSFFNAVPGTEAFF

v_gene: TRBV15
j_gene: TRBJ1-2
CDR3aa: CATSREKGAYGYTF

v_gene: TRBV6-5
j_gene: TRBJ2-7
CDR3aa: CASSYSPGNEYYEQYF

v_gene: TRBV5-8
j_gene: TRBJ1-2
CDR3aa: CASSAGGYTF

v_gene: TRBV10-3
j_gene: TRBJ1-3
CDR3aa: CAISPGQGWNTIYF

v_gene: TRBV2
j_gene: TRBJ1-2
CDR3aa: CASSESDSGGYGYTF

v_gene: TRBV6-5
j_gene: TRBJ2-5
CDR3aa: CASSPGTETPYF

v_gene: TRBV6-1
j_gene: TRBJ1-2
CDR3aa: CASSGGTDLYGYTF

v_gene: TRBV30
j_gene: TRBJ1-1
CDR3aa: CAWSVRDRFTEAFF

v_gene: TRBV23-1
j_gene: TRBJ1-5
CDR3aa: CASSRPGQGSNQPQHF

v_gene: TRBV4-1
j_gene: TRBJ1-5
CDR3aa: CASSQGTGDVNQPQHF

v_gene: TRBV6-1
j_gene: TRBJ1-2
CDR3aa: CASSDRVYGYTF